This T cell receptor (beta chain) was sequenced in a study of shared clonotypes between healthy human individuals. Study-level information: Aged between 18 and 49, the donors were a couple of women and a few men.

Germline-derived CDR1 and CDR2 are SGHAT and FQNNGV. The CDR3 length is 14 residues. Trimming pared 5 bases from V and 15 bases from J, leaving 23 bases between. The assay was run at deep level. Profiled with immunoSEQ multiplex PCR; TCRdb holds only in-frame clones, not every one. Altogether roughly 2.1 million clones are present, approximately 94% being singletons, with the ten largest covering 1.7%. CD45RO-negative cells were positively selected for CCR7, leaving out terminally differentiated effector memory CD45RA+ cells. Every donor, a Caucasian adult, lived in Nashville, Tennessee. The receptor was derived from a man younger than 35 in good health. Some clones in this sample may be carry-over from other donors' samples. This sequence joins TRBV11-2 and TRBJ2-1; D gene unclear. The sample comprised naive CD8+ T cells from PBMCs. CDR3 amino acids: CASSAPGRSLVRFF. In DNA form, the CDR3 reads TGTGCCAGCAGCGCGCCTGGACGCAGTTTAGTGCGGTTCTTC. Filled out from reference TRBV11-2 and TRBJ2-1, the complete variable domain reads EAGVAQSPRYKIIEKRQSVAFWCNPISGHATLYWYQQILGQGPKLLIQFQNNGVVDDSQLPKDRFSAERLKGVDSTLKIQPAKLEDSAVYLCASSAPGRSLVRFFGPGTRLTVL.